Listed below are T cell receptor beta chains from one sample, sequenced in a study of T cell responses to AZD1222 COVID-19 vaccine. Assay used: immunoSEQ multiplex PCR; TCRdb lists only in-frame clones, some missing. The sample shows around 150,000 clones, about 90% of them seen only once. This sample comprised peripheral blood, obtained on day 0 of AZD1222 vaccination. These receptors all stem from an adult in good health. CDR3s include the opening cysteine and the closing phenylalanine or tryptophan. The D gene is left open where the match is weak. Clone size is given for some rows only: seen once, a few or many times, or a class if the clone is expanded.

J: TRBJ2-1
V: TRBV11-2
D: -
size: once
CDR3: CASSSNNEQFF
DNA: TGTGCCAGCAGCTCAAACAATGAGCAGTTCTTC

J: TRBJ2-7
V: TRBV5-4
D: TRBD1
size: -
CDR3: CASSLGQVPWEQYF
DNA: TGTGCCAGCAGCCTCGGACAGGTCCCGTGGGAGCAGTACTTC

J: TRBJ1-3
V: TRBV10-3
D: -
size: -
CDR3: CAISGGPGNTIYF
DNA: TGTGCCATCAGTGGGGGGCCAGGAAACACCATATATTTT

J: TRBJ1-5
V: TRBV6-5
D: TRBD1
size: -
CDR3: CASSYGRGYQPQHF
DNA: TGTGCCAGCAGTTACGGCAGGGGGTATCAGCCCCAGCATTTT

J: TRBJ2-3
V: TRBV7-3
D: TRBD2
size: -
CDR3: CASSLIQPGGPTDTQYF
DNA: TGTGCCAGCAGCTTAATACAGCCGGGGGGGCCAACAGATACGCAGTATTTT

J: TRBJ2-3
V: TRBV6-2/TRBV6-3
D: TRBD2
size: -
CDR3: CASSYSASGADTQYF
DNA: TGTGCCAGCAGTTACTCGGCTAGCGGGGCAGATACGCAGTATTTT

J: TRBJ2-5
V: TRBV7-2
D: TRBD1
size: -
CDR3: CASRHSTGWQETQYF
DNA: TGTGCCAGCAGGCATTCGACAGGGTGGCAAGAGACCCAGTACTTC

J: TRBJ2-3
V: TRBV21-1
D: -
size: -
CDR3: CASSKALGLLAGGTSTDTQYF
DNA: TGTGCCAGCAGCAAAGCGCTAGGACTCCTAGCGGGGGGGACATCCACAGATACGCAGTATTTT

J: TRBJ2-6
V: TRBV6-2/TRBV6-3
D: -
size: few
CDR3: CASSYSSGANVLTF
DNA: TGTGCCAGCAGTTACAGCTCTGGGGCCAACGTCCTGACTTTC

J: TRBJ1-3
V: TRBV28
D: -
size: -
CDR3: CASSSNRGRGNTIYF
DNA: TGTGCCAGCAGTTCTAATCGGGGTCGCGGAAACACCATATATTTT

J: TRBJ1-2
V: TRBV5-1
D: -
size: -
CDR3: CASRFLFQGIDYGYTF
DNA: TGCGCCAGCAGGTTTCTTTTCCAGGGGATTGACTATGGCTACACCTTC

J: TRBJ1-2
V: TRBV11-1
D: -
size: -
CDR3: CASSLPGEGAYGYTF
DNA: TGTGCCAGCAGCCTCCCAGGGGAGGGCGCTTATGGCTACACCTTC

J: TRBJ2-1
V: TRBV7-2
D: -
size: once
CDR3: CASSRREGEQFF
DNA: TGTGCCAGCAGCAGGAGAGAGGGTGAGCAGTTCTTC

J: TRBJ1-1
V: TRBV30
D: -
size: -
CDR3: CAWSTWPNTEAFF
DNA: TGTGCCTGGAGTACTTGGCCGAACACTGAAGCTTTCTTT

J: TRBJ2-7
V: TRBV5-1
D: -
size: once
CDR3: CASSFDPRKATESYEQYF
DNA: TGCGCCAGCAGCTTTGATCCCCGAAAGGCGACAGAGTCCTACGAGCAGTACTTC

J: TRBJ1-5
V: TRBV7-2
D: -
size: -
CDR3: CASSFGRSQHF
DNA: TGTGCCAGCAGCTTCGGACGATCCCAGCATTTT

J: TRBJ1-2
V: TRBV24-1
D: -
size: -
CDR3: CATSPGQFNGYTF
DNA: TGTGCCACCTCCCCAGGACAGTTCAATGGCTACACCTTC

J: TRBJ2-2
V: TRBV27
D: -
size: -
CDR3: CASSLYGRELFF
DNA: TGTGCCAGCAGTTTATATGGTCGGGAGCTGTTTTTT

J: TRBJ2-5
V: TRBV7-2
D: TRBD2
size: -
CDR3: CASSYGPTSGEETQYF
DNA: TGTGCCAGCAGCTACGGACCGACTAGCGGGGAAGAGACCCAGTACTTC

J: TRBJ1-1
V: TRBV7-7
D: -
size: -
CDR3: CASSFGFGTEAFF
DNA: TGTGCTAGCAGCTTCGGCTTTGGGACTGAAGCTTTCTTT

J: TRBJ2-5
V: TRBV28
D: -
size: -
CDR3: CASSLGREETQYF
DNA: TGTGCCAGCAGTTTAGGCAGGGAAGAGACCCAGTACTTC

J: TRBJ2-2
V: TRBV25-1
D: TRBD1
size: -
CDR3: CASNPTGTVNTGELFF
DNA: TGTGCCAGCAACCCTACCGGGACAGTGAACACCGGGGAGCTGTTTTTT

J: TRBJ1-2
V: TRBV6-5
D: -
size: -
CDR3: CASSYPGGGGYTF
DNA: TGTGCCAGCAGTTATCCGGGAGGAGGTGGCTACACCTTC

J: TRBJ1-4
V: TRBV27
D: -
size: -
CDR3: CASSRGFNEKLFF
DNA: TGTGCCAGCAGCAGGGGCTTCAATGAAAAACTGTTTTTT

J: TRBJ2-3
V: TRBV5-1
D: -
size: -
CDR3: CASSLQESTDTQYF
DNA: TGCGCCAGCAGCTTACAGGAGAGCACAGATACGCAGTATTTT

J: TRBJ1-5
V: TRBV28
D: -
size: once
CDR3: CASSLSRASQPQHF
DNA: TGTGCCAGCAGTTTATCCCGGGCGTCTCAGCCCCAGCATTTT

J: TRBJ1-4
V: TRBV21-1
D: -
size: -
CDR3: CARGKAIGEKLFF
DNA: TGTGCCAGAGGGAAGGCCATAGGTGAAAAACTGTTTTTT

J: TRBJ2-1
V: TRBV6-5
D: -
size: -
CDR3: CASSKQRPTYNEQFF
DNA: TGTGCCAGCAGTAAACAGCGACCCACCTACAATGAGCAGTTCTTC

J: TRBJ1-5
V: TRBV7-9
D: -
size: once
CDR3: CASSLAGSNQPQHF
DNA: TGTGCCAGCAGCTTAGCTGGGAGCAATCAGCCCCAGCATTTT

J: TRBJ2-1
V: TRBV4-1
D: TRBD2
size: -
CDR3: CASSLLAGLEQFF
DNA: TGCGCCAGCAGCCTACTAGCGGGGTTGGAGCAGTTCTTC

J: TRBJ2-7
V: TRBV29-1
D: -
size: -
CDR3: CSVVRETYEQYF
DNA: TGCAGCGTCGTACGGGAGACCTACGAGCAGTACTTC

J: TRBJ1-3
V: TRBV28
D: -
size: -
CDR3: CASSSLREAGGNTIYF
DNA: TGTGCCAGCAGTTCACTGAGGGAGGCGGGTGGAAACACCATATATTTT

J: TRBJ2-1
V: TRBV28
D: TRBD2
size: -
CDR3: CASSSRRGGLAGGYEQFF
DNA: TGTGCCAGCAGTTCCCGACGGGGCGGACTAGCGGGAGGGTATGAGCAGTTCTTC

J: TRBJ1-1
V: TRBV2
D: -
size: -
CDR3: CASSETGASYTEAFF
DNA: TGTGCCAGCAGTGAAACCGGGGCGTCTTACACTGAAGCTTTCTTT

J: TRBJ1-1
V: TRBV9
D: -
size: -
CDR3: CASSVEAENTEAFF
DNA: TGTGCCAGCAGCGTAGAGGCCGAGAACACTGAAGCTTTCTTT

J: TRBJ2-5
V: TRBV3-1/TRBV3-2
D: -
size: -
CDR3: CASSQDGHSTETQYF
DNA: TGTGCCAGCAGCCAAGATGGACACAGCACGGAGACCCAGTACTTC

J: TRBJ2-7
V: TRBV28
D: -
size: -
CDR3: CASRSRGGEQYF
DNA: TGTGCCAGCAGGTCCCGAGGTGGCGAGCAGTACTTC

J: TRBJ2-1
V: TRBV9
D: TRBD2
size: -
CDR3: CASSVLAGYNEQFF
DNA: TGTGCCAGCAGCGTCTTAGCGGGCTACAATGAGCAGTTCTTC

J: TRBJ2-7
V: TRBV11-2
D: -
size: -
CDR3: CASSPQRGLTYEQYF
DNA: TGTGCCAGCAGCCCCCAGAGGGGACTCACCTACGAGCAGTACTTC

J: TRBJ2-6
V: TRBV5-1
D: TRBD1
size: -
CDR3: CASSPGQGAPGANVLTF
DNA: TGCGCCAGCAGTCCGGGACAGGGGGCGCCAGGGGCCAACGTCCTGACTTTC